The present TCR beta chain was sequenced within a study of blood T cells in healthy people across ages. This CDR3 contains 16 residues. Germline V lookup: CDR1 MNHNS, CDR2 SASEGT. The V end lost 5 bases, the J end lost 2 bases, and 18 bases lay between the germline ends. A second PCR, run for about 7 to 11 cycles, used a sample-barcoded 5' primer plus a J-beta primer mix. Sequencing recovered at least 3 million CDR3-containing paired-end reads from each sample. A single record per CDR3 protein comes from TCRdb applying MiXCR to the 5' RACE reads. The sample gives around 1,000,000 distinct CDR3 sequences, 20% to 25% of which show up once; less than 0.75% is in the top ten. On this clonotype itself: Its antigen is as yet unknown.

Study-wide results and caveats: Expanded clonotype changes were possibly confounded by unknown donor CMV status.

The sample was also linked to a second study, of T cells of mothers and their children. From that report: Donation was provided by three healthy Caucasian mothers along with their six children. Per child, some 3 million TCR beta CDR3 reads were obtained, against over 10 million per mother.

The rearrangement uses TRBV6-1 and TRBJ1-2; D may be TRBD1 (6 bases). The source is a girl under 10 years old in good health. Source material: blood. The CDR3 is CASSRGGAGENYGYTF. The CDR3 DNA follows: TGTGCCAGCAGTCGGGGGGGGGCAGGGGAGAACTATGGCTACACCTTC.